Below are 13 T cell receptor beta chains sequenced from a single sample in a study of blood T cell repertoires in COVID-19. Generated by immunoSEQ multiplex PCR, the TCRdb table keeps only in-frame clones and is missing some. This sample yields under 400,000 clones, of which about 89% are seen a single time; approximately 1.9% belongs to the top ten. Source material: PBMCs or T cells enriched from blood (not recorded which). These receptors all stem from a man in his forties in a cohort exposed to, infected with or recovered from COVID-19 (not recorded which).

The chain joins TRBV24-1 to TRBJ1-5; TRBD1 matches at 7 bases. The J segment lost 4 bases and the V segment lost 9 bases, leaving 2 bases of the junction unmatched. The CDR3 is 12 residues long. Per the germline V gene, CDR1 is KGHDR and CDR2 is SFDVKD. The CDR3 sequence: CATQGENQPQHF. CDR3 bases: TGTGCCACCCAGGGGGAGAATCAGCCCCAGCATTTT.

V and J are TRBV19 and TRBJ1-2; the D gene is possibly TRBD1 (5 bases). Germline V gene sequence: CDR1 LNHDA, CDR2 SQIVND (reference sequence). The V gene lost 5 bases and the J gene lost 2 bases, with 9 bases spanning the gap. This CDR3 spans 13 amino acids. CDR3 nucleotide sequence: TGTGCCAGTAGTCCCCAGGGAAACTATGGCTACACCTTC. It specifies CASSPQGNYGYTF.

This clone was seen once. The genes are TRBV6-2 or TRBV6-3 and TRBJ2-1, with 13 bases matching TRBD2. This CDR3 is 16 amino acids long. The germline gives CDR1 MNHEY, CDR2 SVGEGT. Losses at the gene ends were 4 bases for V and 7 bases for J; bases not matched to a gene: 7. The CDR3 here is CASSLVLAGGPNEQFF. The CDR3 DNA follows: TGTGCCAGCAGTTTGGTACTAGCGGGAGGGCCGAATGAGCAGTTCTTC.

This clone was observed a single time. In DNA, the CDR3 is TGTGCCAGCAGCCCAGGGGGCAGGGGCTACACCTTC. Its translation: CASSPGGRGYTF. The chain links TRBV28 to TRBJ1-2; TRBD1 aligns across 8 bases. The V gene's germline CDR1 is MDHEN and CDR2 SYDVKM. The CDR3 spans 12 residues. J was trimmed by 8 bases and V by 6 bases; bases with no gene match: 5.

This chain joins TRBV7-2 and TRBJ2-7, with a possible D match to TRBD2 (6 bases). This CDR3 is 13 amino acids long. In germline, CDR1 is SGHTA, CDR2 FQGNSA. V was shortened by 5 bases and J by 9 bases, with 17 bases between the two germline ends. CDR3 nucleotides: TGTGCCAGCAGCGCCCGGGACTGGAGTGGGCAGTACTTC. Protein sequence: CASSARDWSGQYF.

The rearrangement uses TRBV5-4 and TRBJ2-3, with 8 nucleotides matching TRBD2. V shed 4 bases and J 0 bases; nucleotides not matched to a gene: 13. Germline V gene lookup returns CDR1 SGHNT and CDR2 YYREEE (reference sequence). There are 18 residues in the CDR3. In DNA form, the CDR3 reads TGTGCCAGCAGCCTGAGAATCCTAGCGGGCCAAAGCACAGATACGCAGTATTTT. Translated: CASSLRILAGQSTDTQYF.

The gene calls are TRBV21-1 and TRBJ2-3; the DNA was not used to check the table's D call, TRBD2. TRBV21-1 is described as a pseudogene. The CDR3 totals 13 residues. In DNA, the CDR3 is TGTGCCAGCAGCAAAGAAGCGACAGATACGCAGTATTTT. Translated, it gives CASSKEATDTQYF.

V is TRBV10-2 and J is TRBJ1-1; no clear D. Trimming stripped 4 bases from V and 3 bases from J, with 12 bases between. This CDR3 is 14 amino acids long. Germline CDR1 is WSHSY and CDR2 is SAAADI. The CDR3 spells CASSGGVADTEAFF. The DNA for the CDR3 is TGCGCCAGCAGTGGCGGGGTTGCGGACACTGAAGCTTTCTTT.

The chain joins TRBV7-2 to TRBJ1-5, with D possibly TRBD1 on 6 matching bases. Germline assignment: CDR1 SGHTA and CDR2 FQGNSA. V was clipped by 2 bases and J by 3 bases, with 8 bases between them. This CDR3 has 14 amino acids. CDR3 residues: CASSLRQVNQPQHF. The CDR3 DNA follows: TGTGCCAGCAGCTTACGACAGGTCAATCAGCCCCAGCATTTT.

This rearrangement joins TRBV5-4 to TRBJ2-3, with D maybe TRBD2 (6 bases). From germline, CDR1 is SGHNT and CDR2 YYREEE (reference sequence). The ends were cut back, 3 bases at V and 2 bases at J, with 10 bases in the middle. The CDR3 has 14 residues. CDR3 DNA sequence: TGTGCCAGCAGCTCCGGAGGGTACACAGATACGCAGTATTTT. It encodes CASSSGGYTDTQYF.

This clone appeared a few times. The J gene is TRBJ2-7, the V gene TRBV2, with a tentative D call TRBD1 (5 bases). CDR3 length: 14 residues. Germline V gives CDR1 SNHLY, CDR2 FYNNEI. The ends were cut back, 0 bases at V and 3 bases at J, with 9 bases in the middle. The CDR3 nucleotides read TGTGCCAGCAGTGAAGCGGGGCAAGGCTACGAGCAGTACTTC. Translating it yields CASSEAGQGYEQYF.

This clone was detected once. The V and J genes are TRBV7-6 and TRBJ2-2; D remains ambiguous. The CDR3 loop spans 12 amino acids. Germline CDR1 is SGHVS and CDR2 is FNYEAQ. V shed 5 bases and J shed 8 bases, with 9 bases lying between them. CDR3 bases: TGTGCCAGCAGCACTCTAGTGGGGGAGCTGTTTTTT. As protein: CASSTLVGELFF.

V and J are TRBV6-1 and TRBJ2-7; D is ambiguous. This CDR3 spans 13 amino acids. Per the germline V gene, CDR1 is MNHNS and CDR2 is SASEGT. Trimming shortened V by 0 bases and J by 4 bases, and 7 bases separated the two germline ends. The CDR3 region is CASSEANRYEQYF. CDR3 sequence (DNA): TGTGCCAGCAGTGAAGCAAACAGATACGAGCAGTACTTC.